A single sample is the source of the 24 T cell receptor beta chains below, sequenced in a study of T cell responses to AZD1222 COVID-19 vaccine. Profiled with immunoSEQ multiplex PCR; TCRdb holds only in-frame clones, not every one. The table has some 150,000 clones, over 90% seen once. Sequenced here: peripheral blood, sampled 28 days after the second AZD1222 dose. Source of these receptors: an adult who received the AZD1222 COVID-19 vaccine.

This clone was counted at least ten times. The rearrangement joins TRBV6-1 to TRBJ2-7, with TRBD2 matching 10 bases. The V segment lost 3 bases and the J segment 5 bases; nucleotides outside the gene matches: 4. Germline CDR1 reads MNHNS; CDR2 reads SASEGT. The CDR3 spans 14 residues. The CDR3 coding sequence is TGTGCCAGCAGTGACCTAGCGGGGGTCGACGAGCAGTACTTC. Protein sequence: CASSDLAGVDEQYF.

The CDR3 is CASSPGAGEVPEAFF. The DNA of the CDR3 is TGTGCCAGCTCACCCGGAGCAGGGGAGGTCCCTGAAGCTTTCTTT. The chain uses TRBV18 and TRBJ1-1; perhaps TRBD1 as D (6 bases). Germline V gene lookup returns CDR1 KGHSH and CDR2 LQKENI. The CDR3 runs 15 residues. The V end was cut by 3 bases, the J end by 6 bases, with 17 bases between. The full variable domain, in which reference TRBV18 and TRBJ1-1 provide the parts outside the CDR3, is NAGVMQNPRHLVRRRGQEARLRCSPMKGHSHVYWYRQLPEEGLKFMVYLQKENIIDESGMPKERFSAEFPKEGPSILRIQQVVRGDSAAYFCASSPGAGEVPEAFFGQGTRLTVV.

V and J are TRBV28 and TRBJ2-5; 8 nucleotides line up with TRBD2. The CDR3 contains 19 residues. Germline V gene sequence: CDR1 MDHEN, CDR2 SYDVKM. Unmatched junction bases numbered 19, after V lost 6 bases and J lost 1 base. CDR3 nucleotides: TGTGCCAGCAGCCCTCGCAGGTCCGGGAGGGCCCGTTCCCAAGAGACCCAGTACTTC. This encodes CASSPRRSGRARSQETQYF.

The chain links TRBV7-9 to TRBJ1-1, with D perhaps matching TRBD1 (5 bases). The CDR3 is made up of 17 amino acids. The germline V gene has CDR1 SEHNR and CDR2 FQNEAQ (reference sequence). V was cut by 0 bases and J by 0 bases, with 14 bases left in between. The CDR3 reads CASSLASQAYLNTEAFF. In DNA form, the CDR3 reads TGTGCCAGCAGCTTAGCGTCACAGGCGTATTTGAACACTGAAGCTTTCTTT.

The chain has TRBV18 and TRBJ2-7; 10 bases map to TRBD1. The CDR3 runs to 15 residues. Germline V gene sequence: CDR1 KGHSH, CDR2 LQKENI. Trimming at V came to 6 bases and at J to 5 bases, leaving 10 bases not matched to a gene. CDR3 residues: CASSVFGTGADEQYF. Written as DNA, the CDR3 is TGTGCCAGCTCCGTCTTCGGGACAGGGGCGGACGAGCAGTACTTC.

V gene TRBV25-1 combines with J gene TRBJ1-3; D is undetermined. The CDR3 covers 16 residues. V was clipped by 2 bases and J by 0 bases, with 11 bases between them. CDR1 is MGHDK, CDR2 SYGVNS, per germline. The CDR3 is CASSESIWDSGNTIYF. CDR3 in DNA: TGTGCCAGCAGTGAAAGTATATGGGACTCTGGAAACACCATATATTTT.

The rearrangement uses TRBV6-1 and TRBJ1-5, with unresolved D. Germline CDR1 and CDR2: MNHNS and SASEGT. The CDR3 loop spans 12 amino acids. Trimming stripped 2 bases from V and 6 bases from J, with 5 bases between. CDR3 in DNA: TGTGCCAGCAGTGAAAGGTTTCAGCCCCAGCATTTT. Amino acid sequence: CASSERFQPQHF.

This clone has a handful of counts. The CDR3 coding sequence is TGTGCCAGCAGCTTAAGGGACAAATGGGGGGGCTACACCTTC. The encoded protein is CASSLRDKWGGYTF. The chain has TRBV7-2 and TRBJ1-2, with D maybe TRBD1 (6 bases). From germline, CDR1 is SGHTA and CDR2 FQGNSA. This CDR3 contains 14 residues. Trimming shortened V by 2 bases and J by 8 bases, and 15 bases separated the two germline ends.

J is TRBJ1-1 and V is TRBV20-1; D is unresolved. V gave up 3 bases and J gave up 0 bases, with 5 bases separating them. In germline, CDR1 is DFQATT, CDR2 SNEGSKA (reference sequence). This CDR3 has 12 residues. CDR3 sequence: CSASRLNTEAFF. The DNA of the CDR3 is TGCAGTGCTAGTCGGTTGAACACTGAAGCTTTCTTT.

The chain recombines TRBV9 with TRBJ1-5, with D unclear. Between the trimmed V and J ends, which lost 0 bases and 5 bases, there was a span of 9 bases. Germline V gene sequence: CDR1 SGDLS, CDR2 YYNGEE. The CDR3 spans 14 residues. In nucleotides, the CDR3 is TGTGCCAGCAGCGTAGGGGCATACGATCAGCCCCAGCATTTT. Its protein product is CASSVGAYDQPQHF.

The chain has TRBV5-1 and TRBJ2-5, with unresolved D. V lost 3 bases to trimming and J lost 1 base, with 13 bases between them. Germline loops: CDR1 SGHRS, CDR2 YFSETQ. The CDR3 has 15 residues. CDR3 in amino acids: CASSSTGPSQETQYF. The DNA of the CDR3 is TGCGCCAGCAGCTCGACCGGTCCCTCCCAAGAGACCCAGTACTTC.

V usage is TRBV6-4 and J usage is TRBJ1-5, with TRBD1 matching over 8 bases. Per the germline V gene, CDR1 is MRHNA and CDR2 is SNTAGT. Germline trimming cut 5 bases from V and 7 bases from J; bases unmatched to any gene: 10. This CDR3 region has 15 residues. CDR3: CASSLQGVGRQPQHF. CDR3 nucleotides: TGTGCCAGCAGTTTACAGGGGGTCGGAAGGCAGCCCCAGCATTTT.

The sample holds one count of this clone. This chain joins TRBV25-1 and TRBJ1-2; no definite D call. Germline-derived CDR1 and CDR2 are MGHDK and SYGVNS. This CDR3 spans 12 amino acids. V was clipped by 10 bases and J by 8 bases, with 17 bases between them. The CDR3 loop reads CATQLGSRGYTF. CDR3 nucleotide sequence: TGTGCCACCCAGTTGGGTTCTCGGGGCTACACCTTC.

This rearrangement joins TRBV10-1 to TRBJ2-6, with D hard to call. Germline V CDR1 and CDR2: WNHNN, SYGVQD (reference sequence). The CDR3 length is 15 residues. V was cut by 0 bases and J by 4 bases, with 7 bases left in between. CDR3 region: CASSESSGGANVLTF. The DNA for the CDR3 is TGCGCCAGCAGTGAGTCCTCCGGAGGGGCCAACGTCCTGACTTTC.

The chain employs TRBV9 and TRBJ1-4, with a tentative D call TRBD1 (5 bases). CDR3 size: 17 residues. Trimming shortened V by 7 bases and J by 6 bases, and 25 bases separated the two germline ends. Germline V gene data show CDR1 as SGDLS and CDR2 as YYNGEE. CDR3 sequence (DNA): TGTGCCAGCCCGGGCTCCGGGGCGGAGGCTTGGGATGAAAAACTGTTTTTT. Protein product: CASPGSGAEAWDEKLFF. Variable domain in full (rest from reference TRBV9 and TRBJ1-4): DSGVTQTPKHLITATGQRVTLRCSPRSGDLSVYWYQQSLDQGLQFLIQYYNGEERAKGNILERFSAQQFPDLHSELNLSSLELGDSALYFCASPGSGAEAWDEKLFFGSGTQLSVL.

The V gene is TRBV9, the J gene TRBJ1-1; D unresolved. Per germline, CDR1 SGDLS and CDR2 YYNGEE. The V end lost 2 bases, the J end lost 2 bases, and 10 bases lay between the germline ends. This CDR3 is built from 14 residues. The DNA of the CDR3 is TGTGCCAGCAGCGTGCTCGGAGGTAACACTGAAGCTTTCTTT. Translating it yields CASSVLGGNTEAFF.

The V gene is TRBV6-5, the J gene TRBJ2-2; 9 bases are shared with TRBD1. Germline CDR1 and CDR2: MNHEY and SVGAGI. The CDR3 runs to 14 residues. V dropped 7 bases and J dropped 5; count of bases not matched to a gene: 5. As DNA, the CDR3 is TGTGCCAGCACTGCCGGGACAGGGACCGGGGAGCTGTTTTTT. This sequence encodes CASTAGTGTGELFF.

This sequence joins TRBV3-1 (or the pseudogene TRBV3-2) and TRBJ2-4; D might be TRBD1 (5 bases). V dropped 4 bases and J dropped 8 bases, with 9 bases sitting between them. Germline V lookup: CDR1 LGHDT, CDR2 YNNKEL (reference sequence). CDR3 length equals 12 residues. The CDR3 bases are TGTGCCAGCAGCCGGACAAGGGACATTCAGTACTTC. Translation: CASSRTRDIQYF.

CDR3 in amino acids: CASSEERGGINEQFF. The DNA for the CDR3 is TGTGCCAGCAGTGAGGAGCGGGGGGGTATCAATGAGCAGTTCTTC. The V and J genes are TRBV2 and TRBJ2-1; 10 bases match TRBD2. J lost 6 bases, V lost 3 bases, and 5 bases had no gene match. CDR1 and CDR2 from the germline V gene are SNHLY and FYNNEI. CDR3 size: 15 residues.

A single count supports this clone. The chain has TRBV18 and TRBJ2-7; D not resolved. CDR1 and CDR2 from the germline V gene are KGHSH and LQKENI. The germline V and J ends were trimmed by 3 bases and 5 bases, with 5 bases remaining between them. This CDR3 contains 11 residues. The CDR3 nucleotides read TGTGCCAGCTCACCCAGCCACGAGCAGTACTTC. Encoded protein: CASSPSHEQYF.

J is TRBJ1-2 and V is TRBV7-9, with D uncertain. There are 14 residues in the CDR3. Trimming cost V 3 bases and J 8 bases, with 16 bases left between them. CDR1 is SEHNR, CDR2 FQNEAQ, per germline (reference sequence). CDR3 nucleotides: TGTGCCAGCAGCTTGGGAATAGGAATGGAGGGCTACACCTTC. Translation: CASSLGIGMEGYTF.

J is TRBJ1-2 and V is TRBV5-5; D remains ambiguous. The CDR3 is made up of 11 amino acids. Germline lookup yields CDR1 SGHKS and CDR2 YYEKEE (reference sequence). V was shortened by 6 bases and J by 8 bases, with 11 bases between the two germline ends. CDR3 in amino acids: CASNGVVGYTF. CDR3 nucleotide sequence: TGTGCCAGCAACGGGGTGGTGGGCTACACCTTC.

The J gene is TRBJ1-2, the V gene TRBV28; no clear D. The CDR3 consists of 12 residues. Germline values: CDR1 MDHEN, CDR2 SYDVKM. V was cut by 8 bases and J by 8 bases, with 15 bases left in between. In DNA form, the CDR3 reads TGTGCCAGCGCTACCCCCTCCGAGGGCTACACCTTC. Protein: CASATPSEGYTF.

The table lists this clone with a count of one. In DNA form, the CDR3 reads TGTGCCAGCAGTAGACAGGAAAAACTGTTTTTT. As protein: CASSRQEKLFF. This chain connects TRBV6-6 to TRBJ1-4; possible D gene TRBD1, 5 bases. Trimming took off 5 bases at V and 8 bases at J, with 6 bases between the two ends. Germline V gene lookup returns CDR1 MNHNY and CDR2 SVGAGI (reference sequence). This CDR3 is built from 11 residues.